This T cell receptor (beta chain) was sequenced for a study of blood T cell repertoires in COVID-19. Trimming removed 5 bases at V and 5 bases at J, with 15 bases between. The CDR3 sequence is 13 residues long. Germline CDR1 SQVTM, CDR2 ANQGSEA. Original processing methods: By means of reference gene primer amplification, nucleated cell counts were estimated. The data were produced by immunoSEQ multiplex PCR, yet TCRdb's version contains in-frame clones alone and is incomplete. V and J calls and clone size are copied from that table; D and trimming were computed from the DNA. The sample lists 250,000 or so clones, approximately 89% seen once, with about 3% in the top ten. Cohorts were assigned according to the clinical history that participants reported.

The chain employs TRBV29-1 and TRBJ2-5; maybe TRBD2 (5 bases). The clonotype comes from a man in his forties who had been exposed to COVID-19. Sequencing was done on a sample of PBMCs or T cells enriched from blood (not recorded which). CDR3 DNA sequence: TGCAGCGTTCGGGATAGTCTGAGGGAGACCCAGTACTTC. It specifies CSVRDSLRETQYF.